This T cell receptor beta chain was documented in a study of blood T cells in healthy people across ages. It was with a sample-barcoded 5' primer and a J-beta primer mix that a second PCR of roughly 7 to 12 cycles was run. TCRdb independently ran MiXCR on the 5' RACE reads; one entry per CDR3 protein. The sample carries about 1,400,000 distinct CDR3 sequences, around two fifths recorded once. The CDR3 totals 14 residues. Germline CDR1 is SGHKS and CDR2 is YYEKEE (reference sequence). Trimming pared 4 bases from V and 7 bases from J, leaving 18 bases between. The sequence derives from a woman aged 18-29 years in good health. The sequenced material came from blood. This rearrangement joins TRBV5-5 to TRBJ2-7; possibly TRBD2 for D (5 bases). Here the CDR3 DNA reads TGTGCCAGCAGCGCTGACATCCTACTAGGGGAGCAGTACTTC. This encodes CASSADILLGEQYF.